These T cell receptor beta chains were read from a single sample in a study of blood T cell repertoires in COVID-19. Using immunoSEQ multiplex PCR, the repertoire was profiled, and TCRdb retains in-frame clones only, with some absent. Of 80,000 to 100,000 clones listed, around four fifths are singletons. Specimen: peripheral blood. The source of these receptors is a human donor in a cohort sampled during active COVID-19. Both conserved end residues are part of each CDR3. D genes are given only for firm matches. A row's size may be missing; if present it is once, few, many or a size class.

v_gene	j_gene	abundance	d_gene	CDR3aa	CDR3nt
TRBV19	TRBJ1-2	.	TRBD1	CASSTSQGAYGYTF	TGTGCCAGTAGTACGTCACAGGGGGCCTATGGCTACACCTTC
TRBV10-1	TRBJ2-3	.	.	CASSESAATSTDTQYF	TGCGCCAGCAGTGAGTCGGCGGCGACTAGCACAGATACGCAGTATTTT
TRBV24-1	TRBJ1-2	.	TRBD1	CATSEGQGLYGYTF	TGTGCCACCAGTGAAGGACAGGGTCTCTATGGCTACACCTTC
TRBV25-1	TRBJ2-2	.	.	CASSDQYRDTGELFF	TGTGCCAGCAGTGACCAATACAGGGACACCGGGGAGCTGTTTTTT
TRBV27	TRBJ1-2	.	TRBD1	CASSQDGSGQGSLYGYTF	TGTGCCAGCAGTCAGGACGGATCAGGACAGGGGAGTCTCTATGGCTACACCTTC
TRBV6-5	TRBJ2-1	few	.	CASSYRRTGNEQFF	TGTGCCAGCAGTTACAGGCGGACGGGGAATGAGCAGTTCTTC
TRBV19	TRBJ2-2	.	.	CASSISRGGTGELFF	TGTGCCAGTAGTATATCTAGAGGTGGCACCGGGGAGCTGTTTTTT
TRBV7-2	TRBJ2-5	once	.	CASSLLGAAETQYF	TGTGCCAGCAGCTTATTGGGGGCTGCAGAGACCCAGTACTTC
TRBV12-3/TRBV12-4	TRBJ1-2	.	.	CASSNQGFGGYTF	TGTGCCAGCTCGAACCAGGGGTTCGGCGGCTACACCTTC
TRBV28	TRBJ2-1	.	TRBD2	CALAGSGGAYNEQFF	TGTGCCCTCGCCGGGAGCGGGGGGGCGTACAATGAGCAGTTCTTC
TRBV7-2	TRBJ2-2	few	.	CASSLIKGGLIYTGELFF	TGTGCCAGCAGCTTAATAAAGGGAGGTCTAATTTACACCGGGGAGCTGTTTTTT
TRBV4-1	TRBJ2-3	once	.	CASSQEEDTAYTDTQYF	TGCGCCAGCAGCCAAGAAGAGGACACTGCCTACACAGATACGCAGTATTTT
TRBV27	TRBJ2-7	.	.	CASSSVSSYEQYF	TGTGCCAGCAGTTCCGTGAGCTCCTACGAGCAGTACTTC
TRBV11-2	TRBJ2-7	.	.	CASTNEGGTYEQYF	TGTGCCAGCACCAATGAAGGGGGAACCTACGAGCAGTACTTC
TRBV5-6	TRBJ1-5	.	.	CASSNGQLNSNQPQHF	TGTGCCAGCAGCAACGGACAGCTGAATAGCAATCAGCCCCAGCATTTT
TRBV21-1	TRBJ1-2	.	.	CASSKTRRTGWDYGYTF	TGTGCCAGCAGCAAAACCCGCCGCACAGGGTGGGACTATGGCTACACCTTC
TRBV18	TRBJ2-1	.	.	CASSPPYASPGNEQFF	TGTGCCAGCTCACCACCGTATGCGTCGCCGGGCAATGAGCAGTTCTTC
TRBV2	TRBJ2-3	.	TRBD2	CASSLQGLAGPDTQYF	TGTGCCAGCAGCCTCCAAGGACTAGCGGGCCCAGATACGCAGTATTTT
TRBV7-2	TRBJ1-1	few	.	CASLGQWNTEAFF	TGTGCCAGCTTGGGGCAGTGGAACACTGAAGCTTTCTTT
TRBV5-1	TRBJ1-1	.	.	CASSLDPGSTEAFF	TGCGCCAGCAGCTTGGATCCAGGGTCCACTGAAGCTTTCTTT
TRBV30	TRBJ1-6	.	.	CAWKLSLLPLHF	TGTGCCTGGAAATTGTCCTTATTGCCCCTCCACTTT
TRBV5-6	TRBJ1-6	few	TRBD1	CASSFRTGILSPLHF	TGTGCCAGCAGCTTCAGGACAGGGATCTTGTCACCCCTCCACTTT
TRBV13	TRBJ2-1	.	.	CASSLFLYSGGGVDEQFF	TGTGCCAGCAGCTTATTCCTTTATTCGGGCGGAGGGGTGGATGAGCAGTTCTTC
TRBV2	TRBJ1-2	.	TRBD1	CASKLTGGLGGYTF	TGTGCCAGCAAATTGACAGGGGGCCTGGGTGGCTACACCTTC
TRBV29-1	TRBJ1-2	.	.	CSVYAVVYGYTF	TGCAGCGTTTATGCAGTCGTCTATGGCTACACCTTC
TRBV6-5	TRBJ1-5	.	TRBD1	CASIGQGANQPQHF	TGTGCCAGCATCGGACAGGGGGCGAATCAGCCCCAGCATTTT
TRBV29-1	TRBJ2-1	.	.	CSVTHRREQFF	TGCAGCGTGACCCACAGGCGCGAGCAGTTCTTC
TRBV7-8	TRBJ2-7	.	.	CASSLGGPSYEQYF	TGTGCCAGCAGCTTAGGCGGCCCCTCCTACGAGCAGTACTTC
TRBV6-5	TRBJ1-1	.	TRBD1	CASSWTGENTEAFF	TGTGCCAGCAGCTGGACAGGGGAGAACACTGAAGCTTTCTTT
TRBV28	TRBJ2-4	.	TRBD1	CASRGDSAAKNIQYF	TGTGCCAGCAGGGGGGACAGCGCAGCCAAAAACATTCAGTACTTC
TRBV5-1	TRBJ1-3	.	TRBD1	CASSPGQALSGNTIYF	TGCGCCAGCAGCCCAGGACAGGCCCTCTCTGGAAACACCATATATTTT
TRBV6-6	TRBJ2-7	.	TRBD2	CASTPTSRSYEQYF	TGTGCCAGCACCCCGACTAGCCGATCCTACGAGCAGTACTTC
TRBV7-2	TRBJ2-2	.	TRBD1	CACRGGLTGELFF	TGTGCCTGCAGAGGGGGCCTCACCGGGGAGCTGTTTTTT
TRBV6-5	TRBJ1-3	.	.	CASSYSKQGTGNTIYF	TGTGCCAGCAGTTACTCGAAGCAGGGTACTGGAAACACCATATATTTT
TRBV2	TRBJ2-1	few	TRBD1	CASRAGTVDNEQFF	TGTGCCAGCAGAGCCGGGACAGTCGACAATGAGCAGTTCTTC
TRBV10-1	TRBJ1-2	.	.	CASSESLAVGGYTF	TGCGCCAGCAGTGAGTCCCTGGCGGTTGGGGGCTACACCTTC
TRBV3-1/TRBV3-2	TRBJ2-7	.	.	CASSQEFGAGKEQYF	TGTGCCAGCAGCCAAGAGTTTGGGGCAGGGAAAGAGCAGTACTTC
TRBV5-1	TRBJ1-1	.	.	CASSSSLGLGGTTEAFF	TGCGCCAGCAGCTCGTCCCTGGGGTTGGGGGGGACCACTGAAGCTTTCTTT
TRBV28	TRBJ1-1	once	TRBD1	CASRTGGGTEAFF	TGTGCCAGCAGGACAGGGGGAGGCACTGAAGCTTTCTTT
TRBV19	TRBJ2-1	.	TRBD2	CASKRPGLADYNEQFF	TGTGCCAGTAAGAGGCCTGGACTAGCGGACTACAATGAGCAGTTCTTC
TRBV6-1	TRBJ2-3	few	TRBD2	CASSDISGGSTDTQYF	TGTGCCAGCAGTGATATAAGCGGGGGGTCCACAGATACGCAGTATTTT
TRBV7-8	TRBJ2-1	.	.	CASSTMDGGTYNEQFF	TGTGCCAGCAGCACAATGGACGGAGGAACCTACAATGAGCAGTTCTTC
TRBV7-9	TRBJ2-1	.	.	CASSSPLNNEQFF	TGTGCCAGCAGCTCCCCCCTAAACAATGAGCAGTTCTTC
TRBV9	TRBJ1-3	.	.	CASSETHGTLSGNTIYF	TGTGCCAGCAGCGAAACTCACGGGACACTCTCTGGAAACACCATATATTTT
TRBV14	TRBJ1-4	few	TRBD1	CASSQEPFDRGHGEKLFF	TGTGCCAGCAGCCAAGAACCCTTCGACAGGGGGCATGGGGAAAAACTGTTTTTT
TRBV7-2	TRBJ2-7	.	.	CASSLGLGPDEQYF	TGTGCCAGCAGCTTAGGACTAGGACCAGACGAGCAGTACTTC
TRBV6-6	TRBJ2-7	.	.	CASSYQGTNYEQYF	TGTGCCAGCAGTTACCAGGGGACCAATTACGAGCAGTACTTC
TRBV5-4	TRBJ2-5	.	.	CASSSDSFQETQYF	TGTGCCAGCAGCTCCGACAGTTTCCAAGAGACCCAGTACTTC
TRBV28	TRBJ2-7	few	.	CASSFRRGEQYF	TGTGCCAGCAGTTTTAGAAGGGGTGAGCAGTACTTC
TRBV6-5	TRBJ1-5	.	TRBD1	CASNTGERVNQPQHF	TGTGCCAGCAACACAGGGGAACGGGTCAATCAGCCCCAGCATTTT
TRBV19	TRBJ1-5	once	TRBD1	CASSHRAGGGNQPQHF	TGTGCCAGTAGTCACCGGGCAGGGGGCGGCAATCAGCCCCAGCATTTT
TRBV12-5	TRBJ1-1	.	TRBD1	CASGLVRDRGTEAFF	TGTGCTAGTGGTTTGGTACGGGACAGGGGAACTGAAGCTTTCTTT
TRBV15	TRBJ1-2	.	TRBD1	CATSPTPFRQGGYGYTF	TGTGCCACCAGCCCCACACCTTTTCGACAGGGCGGCTATGGCTACACCTTC
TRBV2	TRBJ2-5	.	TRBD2	CASKWTSGGRQETQYF	TGTGCCAGCAAGTGGACTAGCGGGGGGAGACAAGAGACCCAGTACTTC
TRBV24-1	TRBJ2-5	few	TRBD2	CATSDYTSGGAGTQYF	TGTGCCACCAGTGATTACACTAGCGGGGGGGCCGGGACCCAGTACTTC
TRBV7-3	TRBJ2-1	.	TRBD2	CASSPSTSGRAGEQFF	TGTGCCAGCAGCCCCTCCACTAGCGGGAGGGCCGGGGAGCAGTTCTTC
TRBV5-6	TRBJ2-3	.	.	CASSLARTPITDTQYF	TGTGCCAGCAGCTTGGCCAGGACACCGATCACAGATACGCAGTATTTT